This passage covers 13 T cell receptor beta chains from one sample sequenced in a study of blood T cell repertoires in COVID-19. Profiling relied on immunoSEQ multiplex PCR, and the TCRdb table lists in-frame clones only, not all of them. The table lists around 160,000 clones, roughly four fifths of them singletons. Material: peripheral blood. The receptors were gathered from a man between 60 and 70 years old with active or convalescent COVID-19.

The chain has TRBV7-9 and TRBJ2-1; unclear D gene. The CDR3 loop spans 12 amino acids. Between the trimmed V and J ends, which lost 1 base and 12 bases, there was a span of 10 bases. The germline V gene encodes CDR1 SEHNR and CDR2 FQNEAQ (reference sequence). The CDR3 DNA is TGTGCCAGCAGCTTAGTCGGAGTAGGGCAGTTCTTC. It encodes CASSLVGVGQFF.

This chain connects TRBV2 to TRBJ2-7, with 7 bases matching TRBD1. The CDR3 contains 13 residues. V lost 6 bases and J lost 3; bases outside the gene matches: 5. Germline assignment: CDR1 SNHLY and CDR2 FYNNEI. This chain's CDR3 is CASRKDRIYEQYF. In DNA form, the CDR3 reads TGTGCCAGCAGAAAGGACAGGATCTACGAGCAGTACTTC.

V is TRBV3-1 (or the pseudogene TRBV3-2) and J is TRBJ1-1; TRBD1 aligns across 10 bases. The trim removed 5 bases at V and 4 bases at J, leaving 4 bases unmatched. Germline CDR1 reads LGHDT; CDR2 reads YNNKEL (reference sequence). The CDR3 is made up of 14 amino acids. The CDR3 bases are TGTGCCAGCAGCTCCCGGGACAGGGGCACTGAAGCTTTCTTT. Protein product: CASSSRDRGTEAFF.

The chain couples TRBV5-1 to TRBJ1-6, with 7 bases lining up with TRBD1. The CDR3 length is 14 residues. CDR1 is SGHRS, CDR2 YFSETQ, per germline. Trimming at V came to 4 bases and at J to 10 bases, leaving 8 bases not matched to a gene. CDR3 bases: TGCGCCAGCAGCGCAGGACAGGTCCAGTCACCCCTCCACTTT. It translates to CASSAGQVQSPLHF.

The chain is built from TRBV11-3 and TRBJ1-1, with D tentatively TRBD1 (5 bases). CDR1 is SGHNT and CDR2 is YENEEA in the germline V gene. CDR3 size: 15 residues. Between the trimmed V and J ends, which lost 3 bases and 2 bases, there was a span of 13 bases. CDR3 nucleotides: TGTGCCAGCAGCTTTGGTCGGGGGAGAAACACTGAAGCTTTCTTT. Residues: CASSFGRGRNTEAFF. Together with reference TRBV11-3 and TRBJ1-1, the CDR3 gives the full variable domain: EAGVVQSPRYKIIEKKQPVAFWCNPISGHNTLYWYLQNLGQGPELLIRYENEEAVDDSQLPKDRFSAERLKGVDSTLKIQPAELGDSAVYLCASSFGRGRNTEAFFGQGTRLTVV.

The chain uses TRBV10-3 and TRBJ2-5, with D maybe TRBD1 (5 bases). Germline loops: CDR1 ENHRY, CDR2 SYGVKD. V lost 2 bases to trimming and J lost 3 bases, with 10 bases between them. CDR3 length: 14 amino acids. The CDR3 reads CAISEVAGKETQYF. Written as DNA, the CDR3 is TGTGCCATCAGTGAGGTCGCAGGGAAAGAGACCCAGTACTTC.

CDR3 DNA sequence: TGTGCCAGCAGGTTGACAGGGGTTAGCAATCAGCCCCAGCATTTT. Translating it yields CASRLTGVSNQPQHF. The genes are TRBV28 and TRBJ1-5; 8 nucleotides line up with TRBD1. CDR1 and CDR2 from the germline V gene are MDHEN and SYDVKM. The CDR3 has 15 residues. V dropped 6 bases and J dropped 0; count of bases not matched to a gene: 4.

This sequence joins TRBV28 and TRBJ2-7; TRBD1 matches 7 bases. The CDR3 contains 15 residues. Germline assignment: CDR1 MDHEN and CDR2 SYDVKM. The J segment lost 2 bases and the V segment lost 3 bases, leaving 7 bases of the junction unmatched. The CDR3 bases are TGTGCCAGCAGTTTCCGGACAGGTAACACCTACGAGCAGTACTTC. It codes for CASSFRTGNTYEQYF.

This chain joins TRBV20-1 and TRBJ2-7, with unresolved D. The CDR3 has 11 residues. Trimming stripped 3 bases from V and 5 bases from J, with 8 bases between. The germline CDR1 and CDR2 sequences are DFQATT and SNEGSKA (reference sequence). The CDR3 here is CSARGQNEQYF. In DNA, the CDR3 is TGCAGTGCTAGGGGCCAGAACGAGCAGTACTTC.

This rearrangement joins TRBV10-1 to TRBJ1-5, with 7 bases that match TRBD1. CDR1 is WNHNN, CDR2 SYGVQD, per germline (reference sequence). J gave up 4 bases and V 5 bases, and 2 bases lay outside the gene matches. The CDR3 loop spans 13 amino acids. This chain's CDR3 is CASSPGQNQPQHF. DNA of the CDR3: TGCGCCAGCAGTCCGGGACAGAATCAGCCCCAGCATTTT.

This chain uses TRBV4-2 with TRBJ1-5; 9 bases fit TRBD1. The CDR3 length is 17 residues. Trimming at V came to 1 base and at J to 5 bases, leaving 9 bases not matched to a gene. The germline gives CDR1 LGHNA, CDR2 YNFKEQ. This CDR3 reads CASSQAGKGQGYQPQHF. The CDR3, as DNA: TGTGCCAGCAGCCAAGCGGGCAAGGGACAGGGATATCAGCCCCAGCATTTT.

V and J are TRBV5-5 and TRBJ1-4; D may be TRBD1 (5 bases). Germline V gives CDR1 SGHKS, CDR2 YYEKEE (reference sequence). V was pared by 4 bases and J by 1 base, with 17 bases between. The CDR3 consists of 17 residues. The CDR3, as DNA: TGTGCCAGCAGCAACTGGGGGGTTCTGGGAACTAATGAAAAACTGTTTTTT. Amino acids: CASSNWGVLGTNEKLFF.

The chain employs TRBV29-1 and TRBJ1-2; D not certain. The germline CDR1 and CDR2 sequences are SQVTM and ANQGSEA. The CDR3 spans 11 residues. V lost 3 bases and J 6 bases, leaving 8 bases between the germline ends. CDR3 in DNA: TGCAGCGTTGATAGCGGAAATGGCTACACCTTC. It is translated as CSVDSGNGYTF.